Sequencing of this T cell receptor (beta chain) was carried out in a study of T cell responses to AZD1222 COVID-19 vaccine. Overall study results and limits: Unmutated variant regions are reportedly targeted by nearly half of spike-specific TCRs. Increases in Spike-specific TCR breadth and depth were seen after two AZD1222 doses. With dominance at 160-218 and 743-854, vaccine-associated CD4 TCRs spanned spike.

Second doses were pooled across both intervals (about 4 or about 12 weeks). Profiled with immunoSEQ multiplex PCR; TCRdb holds only in-frame clones, not every one. The table lists about 100,000 clones, 90% to 95% of them singletons. V was pared by 11 bases and J by 9 bases, with 17 bases between. The CDR3 is 12 amino acids. The germline V gene encodes CDR1 MNHEY and CDR2 SVGAGI. About this clone: What it binds is not known.

The chain links TRBV6-5 to TRBJ2-1, with D perhaps being TRBD1 or TRBD2 (5 bases each). The clonotype comes from an adult who received the AZD1222 COVID-19 vaccine. Sequencing was performed on peripheral blood, taken 28 days after the second AZD1222 dose. Here the CDR3 reads CAYRDHVGEQFF. In DNA form, the CDR3 reads TGTGCCTACCGGGACCACGTCGGTGAGCAGTTCTTC.